The clone carrying this TCR beta chain occurred a few times. Its antigen remains unknown. These data belong to a study of CD4 T cell repertoires in COVID-19. As for the study in general: After more than eight days of IL-2 expansion, CFSE-low cells were relabeled and restimulated with other coronavirus spikes. Study-level results: Suggested intraclonal diversification: top SARS-CoV-2-reactive clonotypes appeared in two or three memory subsets. In SARS-CoV and/or HKU1 spike cultures, between roughly 6 and 25% of SARS-CoV-2 clonotypes reappeared.

This CDR3 comprises 14 residues. The trim removed 6 bases at V and 2 bases at J, leaving 5 bases unmatched. In germline, CDR1 is MNHNS, CDR2 SASEGT. This table comes from immunoSEQ multiplex PCR, and its TCRdb copy is limited to in-frame clones, with some not included. The sample records 20,000 to 25,000 clones, around 90% being singletons. The memory T cells were sequenced right after ex vivo isolation, without culture. This sample comprised central memory CD4+ T cells from blood, obtained before the COVID-19 pandemic. The rearrangement joins TRBV6-1 to TRBJ2-7; TRBD1 aligns across 9 bases. The sequence was obtained from a human donor who had COVID-19. The CDR3 DNA sequence: TGTGCCAGCAGCGACCGGGACAGGGCCTACGAGCAGTACTTC. As protein: CASSDRDRAYEQYF.